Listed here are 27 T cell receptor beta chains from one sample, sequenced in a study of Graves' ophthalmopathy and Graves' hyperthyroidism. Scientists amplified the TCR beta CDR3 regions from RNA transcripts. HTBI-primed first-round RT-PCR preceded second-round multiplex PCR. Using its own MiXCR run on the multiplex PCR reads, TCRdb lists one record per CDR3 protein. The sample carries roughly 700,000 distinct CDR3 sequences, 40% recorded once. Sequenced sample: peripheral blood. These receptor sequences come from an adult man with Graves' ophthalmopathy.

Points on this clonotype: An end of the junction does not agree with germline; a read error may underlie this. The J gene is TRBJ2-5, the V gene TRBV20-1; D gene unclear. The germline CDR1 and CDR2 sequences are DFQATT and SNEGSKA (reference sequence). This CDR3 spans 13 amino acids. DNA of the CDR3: TGCAGTGCTAGAGATCTCAAGCAAGAGACCCGGTACTTC. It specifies CSARDLKQETRYF.

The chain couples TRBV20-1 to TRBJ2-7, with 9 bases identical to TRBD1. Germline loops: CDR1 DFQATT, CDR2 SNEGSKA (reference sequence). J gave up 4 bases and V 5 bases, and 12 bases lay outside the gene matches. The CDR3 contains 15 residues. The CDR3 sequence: CSASPGTGYSYEQYF. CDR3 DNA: TGCAGTGCTTCACCCGGGACAGGGTATTCTTACGAGCAGTACTTC.

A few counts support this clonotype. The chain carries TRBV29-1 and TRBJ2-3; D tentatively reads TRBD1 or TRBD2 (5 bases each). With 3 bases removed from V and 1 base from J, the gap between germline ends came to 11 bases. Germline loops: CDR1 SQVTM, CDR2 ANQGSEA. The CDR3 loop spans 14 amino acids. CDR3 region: CSVDRGPGTDTQYF. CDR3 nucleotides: TGCAGCGTTGATCGGGGACCCGGCACAGATACGCAGTATTTT.

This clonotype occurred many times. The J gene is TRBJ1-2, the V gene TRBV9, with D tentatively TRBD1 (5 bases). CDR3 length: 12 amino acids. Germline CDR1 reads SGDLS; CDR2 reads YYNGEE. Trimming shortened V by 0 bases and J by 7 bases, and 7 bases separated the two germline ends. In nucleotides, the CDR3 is TGTGCCAGCAGCGTAGTCGGGGGTGGCTACACCTTC. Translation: CASSVVGGGYTF.

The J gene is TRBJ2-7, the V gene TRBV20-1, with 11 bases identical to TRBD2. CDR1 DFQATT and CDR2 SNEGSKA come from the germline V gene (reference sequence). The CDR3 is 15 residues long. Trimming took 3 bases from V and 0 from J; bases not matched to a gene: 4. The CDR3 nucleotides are TGCAGTGCTAGTGGACTAGCGGGCCGCTCCTACGAGCAGTACTTC. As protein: CSASGLAGRSYEQYF.

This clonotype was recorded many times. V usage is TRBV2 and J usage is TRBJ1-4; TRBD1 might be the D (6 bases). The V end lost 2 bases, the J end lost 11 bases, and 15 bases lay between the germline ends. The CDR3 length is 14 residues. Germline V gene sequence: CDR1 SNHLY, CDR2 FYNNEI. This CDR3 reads CASSERDTVWKLFF. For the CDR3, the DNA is TGTGCCAGCAGTGAAAGGGACACTGTCTGGAAACTGTTTTTT. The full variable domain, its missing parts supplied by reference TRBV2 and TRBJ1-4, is EPEVTQTPSHQVTQMGQEVILRCVPISNHLYFYWYRQILGQKVEFLVSFYNNEISEKSEIFDDQFSVERPDGSNFTLKIRSTKLEDSAMYFCASSERDTVWKLFFGSGTQLSVL.

DNA for the CDR3: TGTGCCAGCTCACAGCAAAAGGACGCCAGTAATTCACCCCTCCACTTT. Protein sequence: CASSQQKDASNSPLHF. The V call is TRBV9, the J call TRBJ1-6; unclear D gene. V lost 7 bases and J 6 bases, leaving 20 bases between the germline ends. Germline V gives CDR1 SGDLS, CDR2 YYNGEE. The CDR3 has 16 amino acids.

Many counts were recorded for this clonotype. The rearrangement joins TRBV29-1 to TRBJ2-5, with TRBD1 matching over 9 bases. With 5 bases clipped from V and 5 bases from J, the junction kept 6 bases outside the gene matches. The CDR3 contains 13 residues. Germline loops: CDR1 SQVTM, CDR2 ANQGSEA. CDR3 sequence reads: CSVRTGQGETQYF. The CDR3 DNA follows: TGCAGCGTTAGAACCGGACAGGGGGAGACCCAGTACTTC.

CDR3 DNA: TGTGCCACCAGCAGCGGGACAGCGAACACCGGGGAGCTGTTTTTT. Its translation: CATSSGTANTGELFF. The genes are TRBV15 and TRBJ2-2; 7 nucleotides align to TRBD1. The V and J ends lost 3 bases and 0 bases, in that order; junction bases with no gene match: 1. This CDR3 spans 15 amino acids. Germline assignment: CDR1 LNHNV and CDR2 YYDKDF (reference sequence).

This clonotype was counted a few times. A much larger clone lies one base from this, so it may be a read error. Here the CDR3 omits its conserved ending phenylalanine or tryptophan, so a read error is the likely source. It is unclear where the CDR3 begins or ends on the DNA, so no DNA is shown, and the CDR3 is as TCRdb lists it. The CDR3 spells CAIRWTVMNTEAVL. The rearrangement links TRBV24-1 to TRBJ1-1; the D call TRBD1 from the table was never checked on the DNA. Germline V lookup: CDR1 KGHDR, CDR2 SFDVKD. The CDR3 extends over 14 residues, inclusive of both ends.

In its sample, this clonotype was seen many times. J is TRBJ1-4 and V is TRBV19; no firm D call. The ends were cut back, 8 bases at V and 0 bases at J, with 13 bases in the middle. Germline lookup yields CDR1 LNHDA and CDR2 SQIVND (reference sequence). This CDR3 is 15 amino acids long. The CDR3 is CASHARRTTNEKLFF. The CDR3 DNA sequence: TGTGCCAGTCACGCGCGGAGAACAACTAATGAAAAACTGTTTTTT.

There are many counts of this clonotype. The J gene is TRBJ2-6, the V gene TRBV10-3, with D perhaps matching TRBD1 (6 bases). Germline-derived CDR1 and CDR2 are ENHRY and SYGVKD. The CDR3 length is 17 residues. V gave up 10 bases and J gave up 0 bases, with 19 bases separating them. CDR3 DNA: TGTGCCAGCAGGGACCCAGGGGTTACCTCTGGGGCCAACGTCCTGACTTTC. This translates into CASRDPGVTSGANVLTF.

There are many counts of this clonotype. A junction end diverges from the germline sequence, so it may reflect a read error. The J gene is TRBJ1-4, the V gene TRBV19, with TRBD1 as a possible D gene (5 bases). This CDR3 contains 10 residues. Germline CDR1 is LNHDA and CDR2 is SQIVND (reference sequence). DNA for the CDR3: TGTGCCAGTACAAACGGATTTGGGACTTTT. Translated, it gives CASTNGFGTF.

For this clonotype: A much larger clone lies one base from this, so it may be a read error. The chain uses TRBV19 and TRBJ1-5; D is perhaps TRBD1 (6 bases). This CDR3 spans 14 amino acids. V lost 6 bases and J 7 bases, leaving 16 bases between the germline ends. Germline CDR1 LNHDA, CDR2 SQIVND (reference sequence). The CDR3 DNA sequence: TGTGCCAGTAGGATCGGACAGCTGGGGCAGCCCCAGCATTTT. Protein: CASRIGQLGQPQHF.

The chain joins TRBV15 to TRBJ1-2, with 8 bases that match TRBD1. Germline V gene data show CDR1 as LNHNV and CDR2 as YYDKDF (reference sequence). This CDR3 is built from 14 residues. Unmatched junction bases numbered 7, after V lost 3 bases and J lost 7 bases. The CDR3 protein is CATSSQTGAGGYTF. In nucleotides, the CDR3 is TGTGCCACCAGCAGTCAGACAGGGGCGGGTGGCTACACCTTC.

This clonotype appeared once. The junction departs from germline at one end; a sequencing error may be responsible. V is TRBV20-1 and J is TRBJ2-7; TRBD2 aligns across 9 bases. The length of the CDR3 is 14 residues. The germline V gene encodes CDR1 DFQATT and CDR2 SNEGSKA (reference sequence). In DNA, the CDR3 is TGCAGTGGCAACACCGGGACTAGCTGGCCCGAGCAGTGCTTC. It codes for CSGNTGTSWPEQCF.

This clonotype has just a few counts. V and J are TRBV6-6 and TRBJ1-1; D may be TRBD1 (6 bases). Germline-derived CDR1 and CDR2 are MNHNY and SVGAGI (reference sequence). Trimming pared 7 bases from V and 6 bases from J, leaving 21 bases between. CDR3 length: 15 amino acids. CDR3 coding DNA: TGTGCCAGCACCCTCGATGGGACACCTGGCGCTGAAGCTTTCTTT. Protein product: CASTLDGTPGAEAFF.

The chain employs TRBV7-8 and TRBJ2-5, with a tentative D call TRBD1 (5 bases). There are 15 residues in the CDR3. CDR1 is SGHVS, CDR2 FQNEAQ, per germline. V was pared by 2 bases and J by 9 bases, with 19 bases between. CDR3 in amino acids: CASSLRAGPNQPQYF. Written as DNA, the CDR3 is TGTGCCAGCAGCTTAAGGGCAGGGCCCAATCAGCCCCAGTACTTC.

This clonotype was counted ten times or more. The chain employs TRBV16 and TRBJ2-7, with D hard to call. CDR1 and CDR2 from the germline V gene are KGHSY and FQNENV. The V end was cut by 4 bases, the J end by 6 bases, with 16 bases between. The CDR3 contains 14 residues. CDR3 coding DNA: TGTGCCAGCAGCCCCAGACGGAACTCCATCGAGCAGTACTTC. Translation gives CASSPRRNSIEQYF.

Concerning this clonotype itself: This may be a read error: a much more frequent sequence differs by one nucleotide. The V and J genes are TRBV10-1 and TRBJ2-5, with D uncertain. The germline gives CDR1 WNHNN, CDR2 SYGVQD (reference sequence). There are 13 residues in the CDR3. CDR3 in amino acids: CANSESIRETQYF. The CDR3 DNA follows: TGCGCCAACAGTGAGTCCATAAGGGAGACCCAGTACTTC.

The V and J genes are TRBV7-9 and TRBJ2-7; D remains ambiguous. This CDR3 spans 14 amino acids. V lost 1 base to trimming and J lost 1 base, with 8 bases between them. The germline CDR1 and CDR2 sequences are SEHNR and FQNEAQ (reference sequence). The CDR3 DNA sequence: TGTGCCAGCAGCTTAGACAACCCTTCCTACGAGCAGTACTTC. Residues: CASSLDNPSYEQYF.

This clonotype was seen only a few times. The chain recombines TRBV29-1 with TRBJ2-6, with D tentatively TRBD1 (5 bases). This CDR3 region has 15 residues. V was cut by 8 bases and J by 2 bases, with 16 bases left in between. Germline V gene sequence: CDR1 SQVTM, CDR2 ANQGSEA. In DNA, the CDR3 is TGCAGCTTAGCTCGCAGGGCACCTGGGGCCAACGTCCTGACTTTC. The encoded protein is CSLARRAPGANVLTF.

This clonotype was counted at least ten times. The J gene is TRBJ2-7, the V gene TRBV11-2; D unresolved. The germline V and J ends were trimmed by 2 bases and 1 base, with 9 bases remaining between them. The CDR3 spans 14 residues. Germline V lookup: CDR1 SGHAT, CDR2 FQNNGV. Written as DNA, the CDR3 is TGTGCCAGCAGCTTATCCGGCAAGTCCTACGAGCAGTACTTC. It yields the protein CASSLSGKSYEQYF.

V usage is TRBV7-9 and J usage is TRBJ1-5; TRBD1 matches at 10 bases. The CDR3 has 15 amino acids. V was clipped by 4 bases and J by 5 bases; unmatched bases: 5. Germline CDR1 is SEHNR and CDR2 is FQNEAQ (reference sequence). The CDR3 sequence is CASSYGTGEDQPQHF. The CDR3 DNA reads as TGTGCCAGCAGCTACGGGACAGGGGAGGATCAGCCCCAGCATTTT.

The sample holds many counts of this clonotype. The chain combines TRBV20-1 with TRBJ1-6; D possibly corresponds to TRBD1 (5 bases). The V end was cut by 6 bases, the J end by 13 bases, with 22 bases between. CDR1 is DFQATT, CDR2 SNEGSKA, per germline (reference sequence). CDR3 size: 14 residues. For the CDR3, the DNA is TGCAGTGCGGGGGACGTCCGCTCGTGGTTTCCCCTCCACTTT. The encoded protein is CSAGDVRSWFPLHF.

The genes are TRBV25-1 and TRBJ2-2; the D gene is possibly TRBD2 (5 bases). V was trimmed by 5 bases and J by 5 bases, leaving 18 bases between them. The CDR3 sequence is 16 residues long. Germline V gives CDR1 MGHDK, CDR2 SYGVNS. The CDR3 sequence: CASSYSDGERTGELFF. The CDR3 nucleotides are TGTGCCAGCAGTTACTCGGACGGGGAGAGGACCGGGGAGCTGTTTTTT.

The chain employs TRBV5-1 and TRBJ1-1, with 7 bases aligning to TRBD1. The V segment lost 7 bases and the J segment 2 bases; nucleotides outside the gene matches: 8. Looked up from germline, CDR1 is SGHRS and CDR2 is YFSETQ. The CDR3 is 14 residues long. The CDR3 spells CASGKGQANTEAFF. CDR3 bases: TGCGCCAGCGGAAAAGGACAGGCAAACACTGAAGCTTTCTTT.